This entry is about one T cell receptor (beta chain). The antigen remains unidentified. The germline CDR1 and CDR2 sequences are SGHTA and FQGTGA. This CDR3 has 13 amino acids. With V trimmed by 6 bases and J by 8 bases, 6 bases remained unmatched. This entry comes from a study of siplizumab effects on memory and regulatory T cells. Study-level points and caveats: Siplizumab significantly reduced alloreactive sequences traceable to unstimulated CD4+ memory cells. Naive T cells looked more diverse than memory cells, and they looked like major contributors to the alloresponse.

Around 100,000 TCR templates underwent assay in every sample. Assay used: immunoSEQ multiplex PCR; TCRdb lists only in-frame clones, some missing. There are about 82,000 clones in the sample; approximately 88% occur only once, and under 2% lies in the top ten. The specimen was Tregs sorted from blood. This chain links TRBV7-3 with TRBJ2-1; 8 positions match TRBD1. The receptor was derived from a human donor in good health. CDR3 nucleotides: TGTGCCAGCAGTCCAGACAGGGGCTATGAGCAGTTCTTC. Translated, it gives CASSPDRGYEQFF.